This entry lists 15 T cell receptor beta chains sequenced from one sample in a study of blood T cell repertoires in COVID-19 (TCRdb year 2020). The library was generated by the immunoSEQ multiplex PCR assay. TCRdb took over this immuneACCESS table, retaining in-frame rearrangements with V and J assigned. Such tables are incomplete; in checked studies, under half of the missing clones stem from an unresolved V gene, and the remainder is unexplained. Across this sample there are about 220,000 clones, with 70% to 85% seen only once. Approximately 1.3% of the sample goes to the ten largest clones. Source material: PBMCs or T cells enriched from blood (not recorded which). Source of these receptors: a woman between 40 and 55 years old with acute COVID-19.

The V and J genes are TRBV18 and TRBJ1-1; no firm D call. The CDR3 spans 14 residues. The V gene's germline CDR1 is KGHSH and CDR2 LQKENI. V lost 5 bases, J lost 1 base, and 11 bases lay in between. The CDR3 coding sequence is TGTGCCAGCTCAACGGAGAACGGGAACACTGAAGCTTTCTTT. It encodes CASSTENGNTEAFF.

The chain carries TRBV27 and TRBJ1-2, with D unresolved. The CDR3 consists of 16 residues. Germline CDR1 reads MNHEY; CDR2 reads SMNVEV (reference sequence). The V gene lost 3 bases and the J gene lost 4 bases, with 18 bases spanning the gap. As DNA, the CDR3 is TGTGCCAGCAGTTTCGGTTTTCGGGGAAGAACCTATGGCTACACCTTC. Translation: CASSFGFRGRTYGYTF.

Here the CDR3 DNA reads TGTGCCAGCAGCTCAGGGAGGGAACGCTCTGGAAACACCATATATTTT. It specifies CASSSGRERSGNTIYF. The rearrangement uses TRBV13 and TRBJ1-3, with D tentatively TRBD1 (5 bases). This CDR3 has 16 residues. With 4 bases removed from V and 0 bases from J, the gap between germline ends came to 13 bases. CDR1 and CDR2 from the germline V gene are PRHDT and FYEKMQ (reference sequence).

V gene TRBV30 combines with J gene TRBJ1-1, with a possible D match to TRBD1 (5 bases). Trimming left V 3 bases short and J 4 bases short, with 12 bases between. The CDR3 sequence is 13 residues long. CDR1 GTSNPN and CDR2 SVGIG come from the germline V gene (reference sequence). The CDR3 region is CAWSPPGGTEAFF. For the CDR3, the DNA is TGTGCCTGGAGCCCCCCGGGGGGCACTGAAGCTTTCTTT. Full variable domain (remainder filled in from reference TRBV30 and TRBJ1-1): SQTIHQWPATLVQPVGSPLSLECTVEGTSNPNLYWYRQAAGRGLQLLFYSVGIGQISSEVPQNLSASRPQDRQFILSSKKLLLSDSGFYLCAWSPPGGTEAFFGQGTRLTVV.

Only a few counts were recorded for this clone. The genes are TRBV27 and TRBJ2-1; 8 positions agree with TRBD2. V lost 4 bases and J lost 3; bases outside the gene matches: 5. Germline loops: CDR1 MNHEY, CDR2 SMNVEV (reference sequence). This CDR3 is 15 amino acids long. The CDR3 DNA reads as TGTGCCAGCAGTTCACCAGCGGGGGTCTACAATGAGCAGTTCTTC. It codes for CASSSPAGVYNEQFF.

The CDR3 DNA reads TGTGCCAGCAGCTTAGGGACTAGCTCCTACAATGAGCAGTTCTTC. As protein: CASSLGTSSYNEQFF. V usage is TRBV7-2 and J usage is TRBJ2-1; TRBD2 matches 7 bases. Per the germline V gene, CDR1 is SGHTA and CDR2 is FQGNSA. Trimming removed 1 base from V and 0 bases from J; junction bases left unmatched: 0. This CDR3 region has 15 residues.

This chain joins TRBV21-1 and TRBJ2-2; the table calls TRBD1, which could not be checked here. TRBV21-1 is labeled a pseudogene. The CDR3 has 17 amino acids. CDR3 coding DNA: TGTGCCAGCAGCAAAGTTGGCGGACAGGGGCCCACCGGGGAGCTGTTTTTT. It translates to CASSKVGGQGPTGELFF.

This chain's CDR3 is CASSQDSRWEQYF. CDR3 nucleotide sequence: TGCGCCAGCAGCCAAGATTCGCGGTGGGAGCAGTACTTC. The V gene is TRBV4-1, the J gene TRBJ2-7; D is unclear. Germline V gene data show CDR1 as MGHRA and CDR2 as YSYEKL. V was shortened by 0 bases and J by 7 bases, with 10 bases between the two germline ends. The CDR3 is made up of 13 amino acids.

This clone has more than one count but fewer than ten. The chain has TRBV11-1 and TRBJ2-1, with a weak D call TRBD2 (7 bases). The CDR3 runs to 15 residues. Germline values: CDR1 SGHAT, CDR2 FQDESV (reference sequence). The V end lost 5 bases, the J end lost 7 bases, and 18 bases lay between the germline ends. This CDR3 reads CASSLRGGAGNEQFF. The CDR3 coding sequence is TGTGCCAGCAGCCTTAGAGGGGGGGCAGGGAATGAGCAGTTCTTC.

The rearrangement joins TRBV2 to TRBJ1-1; 7 bases map to TRBD1. The V gene's germline CDR1 is SNHLY and CDR2 FYNNEI. The CDR3 length is 13 residues. Trimming removed 6 bases from V and 4 bases from J; junction bases left unmatched: 5. CDR3 residues: CASRHQGGTEAFF. In DNA, the CDR3 is TGTGCCAGCAGGCACCAGGGGGGCACTGAAGCTTTCTTT.

The V and J genes are TRBV10-1 and TRBJ1-1; D is undetermined. With 10 bases removed from V and 0 bases from J, the gap between germline ends came to 12 bases. This CDR3 region has 13 residues. CDR1 is WNHNN, CDR2 SYGVQD, per germline (reference sequence). CDR3 loop: CATTQDMNTEAFF. The CDR3 nucleotides are TGCGCCACTACCCAGGATATGAACACTGAAGCTTTCTTT.

The gene calls are TRBV7-9 and TRBJ1-6; D gene uncertain. CDR1 and CDR2 (germline): SEHNR, FQNEAQ (reference sequence). The CDR3 is made up of 14 amino acids. V lost 1 base and J 4 bases, leaving 5 bases between the germline ends. As DNA, the CDR3 is TGTGCCAGCAGCTTAGAACAGTATAATTCACCCCTCCACTTT. It encodes CASSLEQYNSPLHF.

The rearrangement links TRBV2 to TRBJ1-5; D is possibly TRBD1 (6 bases). This CDR3 has 15 residues. Trimming cost V 2 bases and J 6 bases, with 14 bases left between them. Germline CDR1 and CDR2: SNHLY and FYNNEI. The CDR3 sequence: CASSEREGVRQPQHF. CDR3 sequence (DNA): TGTGCCAGCAGTGAAAGGGAGGGGGTTCGTCAGCCCCAGCATTTT.

Only a few counts were recorded for this clone. The V call is TRBV19, the J call TRBJ1-2; 7 bases are a match to TRBD1. CDR3 length: 15 amino acids. In germline, CDR1 is LNHDA, CDR2 SQIVND (reference sequence). The ends lost 5 bases at V and 3 bases at J; junction bases unmatched: 9. In DNA form, the CDR3 reads TGTGCCAGTAGTGCGGCAGGACAGGCTTACTATGGCTACACCTTC. This sequence encodes CASSAAGQAYYGYTF.

J is TRBJ1-3 and V is TRBV5-1, with D uncertain. The CDR3 loop spans 14 amino acids. From germline, CDR1 is SGHRS and CDR2 YFSETQ. V was cut by 0 bases and J by 0 bases, with 4 bases left in between. In nucleotides, the CDR3 is TGCGCCAGCAGCTTGGTGAGCTCTGGAAACACCATATATTTT. Amino acids: CASSLVSSGNTIYF.